Listed below are T cell receptor beta chains from one sample, sequenced in a study of T cells after posttransplantation cyclophosphamide. Generated by immunoSEQ multiplex PCR, the TCRdb table keeps only in-frame clones and is missing some. The sample carries 25,000 to 30,000 clones, more than 80% recorded once. Material: PBMCs. These TCRs come from a man aged 45 to 65. Both conserved end residues are part of each CDR3. The order of the fields is clone size, J gene, V gene, D gene, CDR3 protein, CDR3 DNA. The D gene is left open where the match is weak. A row's size may be missing; if present it is once, few, many or a size class.

>once|TRBJ1-5|TRBV7-2|.
CASRRAGGVLSNQPQHF
TGTGCCAGCAGACGGGCTGGGGGGGTTCTAAGCAATCAGCCCCAGCATTTT
>.|TRBJ2-3|TRBV30|.
CAWSRGWADTQYF
TGTGCCTGGAGCAGGGGTTGGGCAGATACGCAGTATTTT
>.|TRBJ2-3|TRBV6-6|.
CASSYSASYTDTQYF
TGTGCCAGCAGTTACAGCGCCAGCTACACAGATACGCAGTATTTT
>.|TRBJ2-7|TRBV5-1|.
CASSLTGTYEQYF
TGCGCCAGCAGCTTGACAGGTACCTACGAGCAGTACTTC
>.|TRBJ2-3|TRBV9|.
CASSVTPQYLTDTQCF
TGTGCCAGCAGCGTGACCCCACAGTATCTGACAGATACGCAGTGTTTT
>.|TRBJ1-4|TRBV5-1|.
CASSVGTQDNEKLFF
TGCGCCAGCAGCGTAGGGACACAGGATAATGAAAAACTGTTTTTT
>.|TRBJ1-2|TRBV28|.
CASRDGVLYGYTF
TGTGCCAGCAGAGACGGGGTTCTCTATGGCTACACCTTC
>.|TRBJ2-3|TRBV7-9|TRBD2
CASSWTRLSTDTQYF
TGTGCCAGCAGCTGGACTAGGTTAAGCACAGATACGCAGTATTTT
>.|TRBJ1-2|TRBV6-1|.
CASSGGFANYGYTF
TGTGCCAGCAGTGGAGGCTTCGCTAACTATGGCTACACCTTC
>few|TRBJ2-5|TRBV7-6|.
CASSQSGETQYF
TGTGCCAGCAGCCAGAGCGGGGAGACCCAGTACTTC
>.|TRBJ2-7|TRBV19|.
CASSIESRAPYEQYF
TGTGCCAGTAGTATAGAATCCAGGGCCCCCTACGAGCAGTACTTC
>.|TRBJ2-3|TRBV27|.
CASSLRTSTDTQYF
TGTGCCAGCAGTTTAAGAACTAGCACAGATACGCAGTATTTT
>.|TRBJ2-1|TRBV5-5|TRBD1
CASSLRQGVPNEQFF
TGTGCCAGCAGCTTGCGACAGGGGGTCCCTAATGAGCAGTTCTTC
>few|TRBJ1-2|TRBV4-2|.
CASSQGTANYGYTF
TGTGCCAGCAGCCAAGGGACAGCTAACTATGGCTACACCTTC
>once|TRBJ1-6|TRBV30|.
CACRGTSSYNSPLHF
TGTGCCTGCCGAGGAACCAGCTCCTATAATTCACCCCTCCACTTT
>.|TRBJ2-7|TRBV7-6|.
CASSPGPYEQYF
TGTGCCAGCAGCCCTGGGCCCTACGAGCAGTACTTC
>.|TRBJ2-5|TRBV5-6|TRBD2
CASSVGTSRETQYF
TGTGCCAGCAGCGTGGGGACTAGCAGGGAGACCCAGTACTTC
>.|TRBJ2-1|TRBV7-7|TRBD1
CASSSMDRTKQFF
TGTGCTAGCAGCTCTATGGACAGGACAAAGCAGTTCTTC
>.|TRBJ2-7|TRBV29-1|.
CSVERAYEQYF
TGCAGCGTTGAGCGGGCCTACGAGCAGTACTTC
>few|TRBJ2-7|TRBV7-6|TRBD2
CASSPLGLAGDYEQYF
TGTGCCAGCAGCCCCCTGGGACTAGCGGGGGACTACGAGCAGTACTTC
>.|TRBJ1-6|TRBV21-1|.
CASSKRGPQTIPYNSPLHF
TGTGCCAGCAGCAAAAGGGGGCCACAAACCATCCCCTATAATTCACCCCTCCACTTT
>.|TRBJ2-5|TRBV7-9|TRBD2
CASSSTSGAQETQYF
TGTGCCAGCAGCTCGACTAGCGGGGCTCAAGAGACCCAGTACTTC
>.|TRBJ1-6|TRBV28|TRBD1
CASSSGGSSYNSPLHF
TGTGCCAGCAGTTCAGGGGGAAGCTCCTATAATTCACCCCTCCACTTT
>.|TRBJ2-7|TRBV7-9|TRBD2
CASSSGLAAYEQYF
TGTGCCAGCAGCTCGGGACTAGCGGCCTACGAGCAGTACTTC
>.|TRBJ2-2|TRBV7-9|TRBD2
CASSLLAGGPDTGELFF
TGTGCCAGCAGCTTACTAGCGGGAGGGCCGGACACCGGGGAGCTGTTTTTT
>.|TRBJ2-7|TRBV7-6|TRBD2
CASSLSSGRVHEQYF
TGTGCCAGCAGCTTATCCAGCGGGAGGGTCCACGAGCAGTACTTC
>.|TRBJ1-1|TRBV11-3|.
CASSLVSGTEAFF
TGTGCCAGCAGCTTAGTCAGCGGAACTGAAGCTTTCTTT
>.|TRBJ2-7|TRBV10-3|.
CAISPISVHEQYF
TGTGCCATCAGCCCGATATCGGTTCACGAGCAGTACTTC
>.|TRBJ2-7|TRBV19|TRBD2
CASSPQGRLAGSSYEQYF
TGTGCCAGTAGCCCCCAGGGGCGACTAGCGGGAAGCTCCTACGAGCAGTACTTC
>.|TRBJ1-4|TRBV7-2|.
CASRRDAAYEKLFF
TGTGCCAGCAGACGGGATGCTGCATATGAAAAACTGTTTTTT
>.|TRBJ2-5|TRBV7-2|.
CASSLIGETQYF
TGTGCCAGCAGCTTAATCGGGGAGACCCAGTACTTC
>.|TRBJ2-3|TRBV11-2|TRBD2
CASSFFSGGADTQYF
TGTGCCAGCAGCTTTTTTAGCGGGGGAGCAGATACGCAGTATTTT
>.|TRBJ1-2|TRBV19|.
CASRTQGGDGYTF
TGTGCCAGTAGAACGCAGGGCGGGGATGGCTACACCTTC